Given below is one TCR beta chain in context. Its antigen is currently unknown. This record belongs to a study of OX40 agonist ivuxolimab in advanced cancers. Across the whole study: All patients had ivuxolimab intravenously every 2 weeks at 0.01 to 10 mg/kg. Age averaged around 54 years (range about 23 to 80), and less than 85% were male. Study-level results: Some nonresponders likewise displayed low normalized T-cell clonal expansion. There were, on average, more expanded clones in CD8+ T cells than in CD4+.

This CDR3 region has 15 residues. Trimming shortened V by 5 bases and J by 1 base, and 14 bases separated the two germline ends. Germline lookup yields CDR1 PRHDT and CDR2 FYEKMQ (reference sequence). TCRdb's copy holds only in-frame clones and misses some; the assay was immunoSEQ multiplex PCR. This table holds roughly 45,000 clones, about nine tenths found once. The chain has TRBV13 and TRBJ1-1; D uncertain. The receptor was derived from an adult with an advanced solid tumor such as melanoma, head and neck, liver or kidney cancer. The sample was CD4+ or CD8+ T cells sorted from blood, taken in a trial of the OX40 agonist ivuxolimab. This chain's CDR3 is CASSPEGFGNTEAFF. CDR3 DNA: TGTGCCAGCAGCCCTGAAGGGTTCGGGAACACTGAAGCTTTCTTT.